This TCR beta chain was sequenced during a study of blood T cell repertoires in COVID-19. V shed 1 base and J shed 0 bases, with 16 bases lying between them. Germline V gives CDR1 MDHEN, CDR2 SYDVKM. This CDR3 comprises 17 residues. Sequenced by immunoSEQ multiplex PCR; TCRdb stores in-frame clones only, minus some. The table shows 55,000 to 80,000 clones, with roughly 93% occurring only once. Sequencing used peripheral blood. The clonotype comes from a human donor in a cohort sampled during active COVID-19. The chain carries TRBV28 and TRBJ2-7, with a possible D match to TRBD1 (5 bases). CDR3 residues: CASSLSARGQTSYEQYF. The CDR3 DNA follows: TGTGCCAGCAGTTTATCGGCCCGAGGACAAACCTCCTACGAGCAGTACTTC.